This T cell receptor (beta chain) was identified during a study of blood T cells in healthy people across ages. Then a second PCR, running roughly 7 to 11 cycles, was carried out with a sample-barcoded 5' primer and a J-beta primer mix. There were at least 2.5 million CDR3-containing paired-end reads obtained from each sample. TCRdb re-derived calls from the 5' RACE reads in MiXCR, one entry per CDR3 protein. The data contain 850,000 to 1,000,000 distinct CDR3 sequences, approximately 50% of them singletons. CDR3 length: 14 residues. This chain connects TRBV12-3 or TRBV12-4 to TRBJ2-7, with a weak D call TRBD2 (5 bases). The J call may not be correct, given that the DNA end is closer to TRBJ2-5. The receptor's source is a woman in her sixties in good health. The sequenced sample consisted of blood. CDR3 region: CASSLRSGSETQYF. In DNA, the CDR3 is TGTGCCAGCAGTTTGAGGTCGGGGAGTGAGACCCAGTACTTC.